The clone carrying this TCR beta chain has at least ten counts. It was uncontrolled infection, other autoimmune disease, pregnancy or lactation that excluded patients. Each diagnosis drew on symptoms, thyroxine, TRAb, thyroid ultrasound and orbital computed tomography findings. This sample was taken from a study of T cells in Graves' hyperthyroidism and ophthalmopathy. V was clipped by 5 bases and J by 2 bases; unmatched bases: 6. This CDR3 is built from 15 residues. CDR1 is MDHEN, CDR2 SYDVKM, per germline. From RNA transcripts, TCR beta CDR3 regions were amplified. The TCR CDR3 first-round RT-PCR relied on the HTBI primer set. TCRdb re-derived calls from the multiplex PCR reads in MiXCR, one entry per CDR3 protein. The profile shows approximately 700,000 distinct CDR3 sequences, 16% of them singletons.

The TCR sequence derives from a man between 18 and 35 years old with Graves' hyperthyroidism. The chain links TRBV28 to TRBJ2-3, with TRBD2 matching 8 bases. The material sequenced was blood. Written as DNA, the CDR3 is TGTGCCAGCAGTGTAGCGGGACTCTACACAGATACGCAGTATTTT. Its translation is CASSVAGLYTDTQYF.